This entry lists 26 T cell receptor beta chains sequenced from one sample in a study of T cells in Graves' hyperthyroidism and ophthalmopathy. From RNA transcripts, TCR beta CDR3 regions were amplified. HTBI primers were the set used in a first-round RT-PCR of the TCR CDR3. In TCRdb, the multiplex PCR reads were re-called with MiXCR into one record per CDR3 protein. The table shows over 500,000 distinct CDR3 sequences, with 12% to 15% occurring only once. Sequenced input: blood. The receptors were gathered from a middle-aged woman with Graves' hyperthyroidism.

A word on this clonotype: One end of the junction fails to match germline, which may point to a read error. The chain couples TRBV20-1 to TRBJ2-7; 9 bases map to TRBD2. Per the germline V gene, CDR1 is DFQATT and CDR2 is SNEGSKA (reference sequence). The CDR3 totals 15 residues. The CDR3 region has the DNA TGCAGTGCTATCCCCGGGACTAGCAGTTCCTACGGGCAGTACTTC. It translates to CSAIPGTSSSYGQYF.

This clonotype has a count of ten or more. In DNA, the CDR3 is TGTGCCAGCAGTTTCCCTGTCGGGGTATCAAAAAACACTGAAGCTTTCTTT. Protein sequence: CASSFPVGVSKNTEAFF. The genes are TRBV28 and TRBJ1-1; no clear D. The germline V gene has CDR1 MDHEN and CDR2 SYDVKM. Trimming took off 3 bases at V and 2 bases at J, with 19 bases between the two ends. The CDR3 extends over 17 amino acids.

This clonotype was seen at least ten times. The chain uses TRBV18 and TRBJ2-3; D remains ambiguous. CDR3 size: 13 residues. The germline V gene has CDR1 KGHSH and CDR2 LQKENI. V dropped 2 bases and J dropped 3 bases, with 6 bases sitting between them. The CDR3 nucleotides read TGTGCCAGCTCACCATTGGGTACAGATACGCAGTATTTT. This codes for CASSPLGTDTQYF.

This clonotype was counted a few times. This chain links TRBV10-3 with TRBJ2-5; the D is unclear. Germline V gene data show CDR1 as ENHRY and CDR2 as SYGVKD. The CDR3 length is 14 residues. The V gene lost 0 bases and the J gene lost 3 bases, with 8 bases spanning the gap. CDR3 nucleotides: TGTGCCATCAGTGAGTCGCGAGTTGAAGAGACCCAGTACTTC. Translation: CAISESRVEETQYF.

This clonotype has ten or more counts. The rearrangement uses TRBV28 and TRBJ2-7, with D hard to call. Trimming removed 3 bases at V and 3 bases at J, with 6 bases between. The CDR3 has 12 amino acids. Germline CDR1 and CDR2: MDHEN and SYDVKM. The DNA for the CDR3 is TGTGCCAGCAGTTTTTCCCTCTACGAGCAGTACTTC. Amino acids: CASSFSLYEQYF. Full variable domain (outside the CDR3, taken from reference TRBV28 and TRBJ2-7): DVKVTQSSRYLVKRTGEKVFLECVQDMDHENMFWYRQDPGLGLRLIYFSYDVKMKEKGDIPEGYSVSREKKERFSLILESASTNQTSMYLCASSFSLYEQYFGPGTRLTVT.

The chain is built from TRBV5-1 and TRBJ2-7; D perhaps matches TRBD2 (5 bases). The ends were cut back, 4 bases at V and 0 bases at J, with 14 bases in the middle. The CDR3 length is 15 residues. Germline loops: CDR1 SGHRS, CDR2 YFSETQ. The CDR3 bases are TGCGCCAGCAGCGTTCGAATTGGGAGCTCCTACGAGCAGTACTTC. It encodes CASSVRIGSSYEQYF.

This clonotype was picked up many times. The V call is TRBV30, the J call TRBJ1-1, with D perhaps TRBD1 (6 bases). The CDR3 consists of 17 residues. The germline gives CDR1 GTSNPN, CDR2 SVGIG (reference sequence). The V end was cut by 1 base, the J end by 1 base, with 19 bases between. The CDR3: CAWSGFDRRAWNTEAFF. Written as DNA, the CDR3 is TGTGCCTGGAGTGGCTTCGACAGGAGAGCCTGGAACACTGAAGCTTTCTTT.

In its sample, this clonotype was seen many times. The chain joins TRBV12-3 or TRBV12-4 to TRBJ1-4, with D maybe TRBD1 (5 bases). This CDR3 is 14 amino acids long. Trimming removed 5 bases from V and 5 bases from J, with 12 bases in between. The CDR3 sequence: CASSRQTKNEKLFF. CDR3 coding DNA: TGTGCCAGCAGTCGACAGACTAAGAATGAAAAACTGTTTTTT.

The sample holds many counts of this clonotype. J is TRBJ1-2 and V is TRBV18, with TRBD1 matching over 9 bases. J gave up 7 bases and V 2 bases, and 14 bases lay outside the gene matches. This CDR3 is built from 17 residues. Germline V gives CDR1 KGHSH, CDR2 LQKENI. The CDR3 here is CASSPDSGQGISGGYTF. The CDR3 DNA is TGTGCCAGCTCACCAGATAGCGGACAGGGGATTTCTGGTGGCTACACCTTC.

In this sample, this clonotype turned up many times. The chain employs TRBV18 and TRBJ2-7; 7 bases are a match to TRBD1. Germline loops: CDR1 KGHSH, CDR2 LQKENI. The V gene end was trimmed by 3 bases and the J gene end by 2 bases; junction bases not matched to a gene: 4. The CDR3 loop spans 14 amino acids. CDR3 protein: CASSPGQKTYEQYF. In DNA, the CDR3 is TGTGCCAGCTCACCGGGACAGAAAACCTACGAGCAGTACTTC.

In this sample, this clonotype turned up many times. This sequence joins TRBV11-1 and TRBJ2-3; D is undetermined. CDR3 length equals 15 residues. Deletions cut 5 bases from V and 3 bases from J, with 15 bases between. The V gene's germline CDR1 is SGHAT and CDR2 FQDESV (reference sequence). The CDR3, as DNA: TGTGCCAGCAGCCTCAGGTATTACGATACAGATACGCAGTATTTT. Protein sequence: CASSLRYYDTDTQYF. Supplemented by reference TRBV11-1 and TRBJ2-3, the full variable domain reads EAEVAQSPRYKITEKSQAVAFWCDPISGHATLYWYRQILGQGPELLVQFQDESVVDDSQLPKDRFSAERLKGVDSTLKIQPAELGDSAMYLCASSLRYYDTDTQYFGPGTRLTVL.

In its sample, this clonotype was seen many times. V usage is TRBV5-6 and J usage is TRBJ2-1; a weak D match, TRBD2 (6 bases). The CDR3 extends over 17 amino acids. Germline V gene data show CDR1 as SGHDT and CDR2 as YYEEEE. V shed 0 bases and J shed 1 base, with 14 bases lying between them. The CDR3 spells CASSLDISGTSYNEQFF. CDR3 nucleotides: TGTGCCAGCAGCTTGGATATTAGCGGAACGTCCTACAATGAGCAGTTCTTC.

This clonotype was counted many times. V gene TRBV20-1 combines with J gene TRBJ2-1; unclear D gene. The CDR3 has 14 amino acids. The V and J ends lost 6 bases and 6 bases respectively, with 18 bases between them. Germline-derived CDR1 and CDR2 are DFQATT and SNEGSKA (reference sequence). CDR3 protein: CSAKGPESFNEQFF. For the CDR3, the DNA is TGCAGTGCAAAAGGACCCGAGTCTTTCAATGAGCAGTTCTTC.

In this sample, this clonotype turned up many times. The gene calls are TRBV3-1 and TRBJ1-3, with 7 positions matching TRBD1. J lost 5 bases, V lost 1 base, and 11 bases had no gene match. CDR3 size: 17 residues. Germline V gene sequence: CDR1 LGHDT, CDR2 YNNKEL (reference sequence). CDR3 sequence: CASSQGGTAISRNTIYF. As DNA, the CDR3 is TGTGCCAGCAGCCAAGGGGGGACAGCGATATCGAGAAACACCATATATTTT.

This clonotype was counted ten times or more. This sequence joins TRBV20-1 and TRBJ2-5; 14 nucleotides match TRBD2. CDR1 is DFQATT and CDR2 is SNEGSKA in the germline V gene (reference sequence). The J segment lost 5 bases and the V segment lost 2 bases, leaving 10 bases of the junction unmatched. CDR3 length: 17 residues. This CDR3 reads CSARPGLAGVVRETQYF. The CDR3 region has the DNA TGCAGTGCTAGACCGGGACTAGCGGGAGTTGTCCGGGAGACCCAGTACTTC.

This clonotype occurred many times. The chain joins TRBV18 to TRBJ1-6; D is unclear. The V and J ends lost 2 bases and 5 bases respectively, with 13 bases between them. Germline V gene sequence: CDR1 KGHSH, CDR2 LQKENI. The CDR3 is 16 residues long. CDR3 sequence (DNA): TGTGCCAGCTCACCAAACGCTCCGAAGAATAATTCACCCCTCCACTTT. It yields the protein CASSPNAPKNNSPLHF.

This clonotype has at least ten counts. The chain carries TRBV20-1 and TRBJ2-3, with D hard to call. V lost 4 bases, J lost 0 bases, and 5 bases lay in between. The V gene's germline CDR1 is DFQATT and CDR2 SNEGSKA (reference sequence). The CDR3 runs to 12 residues. The CDR3: CSATISTDTQYF. For the CDR3, the DNA is TGCAGTGCTACGATCAGCACAGATACGCAGTATTTT.

The sample holds many counts of this clonotype. The chain uses TRBV6-1 and TRBJ1-1, with 7 bases lining up with TRBD1. Trimming removed 3 bases from V and 5 bases from J; junction bases left unmatched: 9. Germline V gene sequence: CDR1 MNHNS, CDR2 SASEGT. This CDR3 comprises 15 residues. CDR3 bases: TGTGCCAGCAGTGACCTACAGACAGGGCGGACTGAAGCTTTCTTT. This sequence encodes CASSDLQTGRTEAFF.

This clonotype was observed many times. This chain uses TRBV27 with TRBJ2-7; TRBD2 matches at 13 bases. The CDR3 covers 18 residues. Germline values: CDR1 MNHEY, CDR2 SMNVEV (reference sequence). The V gene end was trimmed by 2 bases and the J gene end by 6 bases; junction bases not matched to a gene: 13. In DNA form, the CDR3 reads TGTGCCAGCAGTTTACGACTAGCGGGAGGACCATCGCCTAGCGAGCAGTACTTC. This sequence encodes CASSLRLAGGPSPSEQYF.

The chain employs TRBV19 and TRBJ2-1; possible D gene TRBD2, 5 bases. Germline V gives CDR1 LNHDA, CDR2 SQIVND (reference sequence). V was cut by 5 bases and J by 8 bases, with 16 bases left in between. The CDR3 covers 14 residues. DNA of the CDR3: TGTGCCAGTAGTCACCGGACTCCTCTCTATGAGCAGTTCTTC. It is translated as CASSHRTPLYEQFF.

This clonotype was seen many times. The V call is TRBV6-5, the J call TRBJ2-7, with a possible D match to TRBD2 (5 bases). There are 16 residues in the CDR3. Germline V gene lookup returns CDR1 MNHEY and CDR2 SVGAGI. Trimming shortened V by 6 bases and J by 1 base, and 19 bases separated the two germline ends. As DNA, the CDR3 is TGTGCCAGCAGCCCCTCGCGGGCAGTTCTGTCCTACGAGCAGTACTTC. Translating it yields CASSPSRAVLSYEQYF.

This clonotype was picked up a small number of times. The chain couples TRBV20-1 to TRBJ1-1; weak D call: TRBD1 (5 bases). Between the trimmed V and J ends, which lost 3 bases and 2 bases, there was a span of 13 bases. CDR1 and CDR2 (germline): DFQATT, SNEGSKA (reference sequence). CDR3 length equals 14 residues. The CDR3 loop is CSASPITGNTEAFF. The CDR3 region has the DNA TGCAGTGCTAGTCCCATTACAGGTAACACTGAAGCTTTCTTT.

This clonotype was seen only a few times. This chain joins TRBV30 and TRBJ2-2; 11 nucleotides line up with TRBD2. The germline V gene has CDR1 GTSNPN and CDR2 SVGIG (reference sequence). V dropped 4 bases and J dropped 5; count of bases not matched to a gene: 3. This CDR3 contains 14 residues. For the CDR3, the DNA is TGTGCCTGGAATAGCGGGAGGGTTACCGGGGAGCTGTTTTTT. This gives the protein CAWNSGRVTGELFF.

This clonotype was seen more than once but under ten times. The V call is TRBV4-1, the J call TRBJ2-2; 8 bases line up with TRBD1. J lost 1 base, V lost 0 bases, and 1 base had no gene match. CDR1 is MGHRA and CDR2 is YSYEKL in the germline V gene. The CDR3 covers 16 residues. This chain's CDR3 is CASSQDGTGNTGELFF. The CDR3 coding sequence is TGCGCCAGCAGCCAAGATGGGACAGGGAACACCGGGGAGCTGTTTTTT.

V gene TRBV28 combines with J gene TRBJ2-5; 13 positions agree with TRBD2. V shed 6 bases and J 11 bases; nucleotides not matched to a gene: 9. Germline CDR1 and CDR2: MDHEN and SYDVKM. The CDR3 covers 14 residues. This CDR3 reads CASRSGTSGETQYF. The CDR3 DNA is TGTGCCAGCAGATCAGGGACTAGCGGGGAAACACAGTACTTC.

The table lists this clonotype with a few counts. V and J are TRBV30 and TRBJ1-3, with D maybe TRBD1 (6 bases). This CDR3 contains 16 residues. Germline assignment: CDR1 GTSNPN and CDR2 SVGIG (reference sequence). V was trimmed by 0 bases and J by 0 bases, leaving 12 bases between them. CDR3: CAWSVGGAHSGNTIYF. CDR3 sequence (DNA): TGTGCCTGGAGTGTCGGGGGGGCTCACTCTGGAAACACCATATATTTT.